These 21 T cell receptor beta chains originate from one sample sequenced in a study of T cells in narcolepsy (dated by TCRdb to 2017 to 2018). Libraries were prepared through the immunoSEQ multiplex PCR assay. In its TCRdb copy, this immuneACCESS table keeps in-frame sequences only and misses some clones. Where compared with another copy, unresolved V genes explain less than half of these, and the others have no known cause. The sample has 25,000 to 40,000 clones on record, 90% of them singletons. 1% to 1.5% of the sample is held by the ten biggest clonotypes. The specimen was CD45RA- memory CD4+ T cells from PBMCs. The cell subset or site label here, explained by the study, means: memory T cells sorted ex vivo from peripheral blood. The receptors originated from a human donor with narcolepsy.

The chain recombines TRBV5-6 with TRBJ1-1; D remains ambiguous. Germline V gene data show CDR1 as SGHDT and CDR2 as YYEEEE. CDR3 length: 17 residues. V was cut by 0 bases and J by 1 base, with 16 bases left in between. CDR3 residues: CASSLEVSGFRNTEAFF. In DNA form, the CDR3 reads TGTGCCAGCAGCTTGGAGGTCTCGGGGTTCCGGAACACTGAAGCTTTCTTT.

The chain employs TRBV9 and TRBJ2-1; D possibly uses TRBD1 or TRBD2 (5 bases each). The germline V and J ends were trimmed by 4 bases and 3 bases, with 14 bases remaining between them. CDR3 length equals 15 residues. The germline V gene has CDR1 SGDLS and CDR2 YYNGEE. The CDR3 region has the DNA TGTGCCAGCAGCCCGGGGCTAGGTAACTACAATGAGCAGTTCTTC. Translation gives CASSPGLGNYNEQFF. The variable domain in full, with the rest retrieved from reference TRBV9 and TRBJ2-1, is DSGVTQTPKHLITATGQRVTLRCSPRSGDLSVYWYQQSLDQGLQFLIQYYNGEERAKGNILERFSAQQFPDLHSELNLSSLELGDSALYFCASSPGLGNYNEQFFGPGTRLTVL.

V gene TRBV18 combines with J gene TRBJ1-2; 8 nucleotides agree with TRBD1. The CDR3 sequence is 14 residues long. CDR1 is KGHSH, CDR2 LQKENI, per germline. Trimming at V came to 8 bases and at J to 8 bases, leaving 13 bases not matched to a gene. In DNA form, the CDR3 reads TGTGCCAGCGCAGTGGACCGGACAGGGAAGGGCTACACCTTC. Residues: CASAVDRTGKGYTF.

The chain links TRBV14 to TRBJ2-5; a possible D gene is TRBD1 (5 bases). The CDR3 is 13 residues long. V was cut by 1 base and J by 6 bases, with 9 bases left in between. The germline gives CDR1 SGHDN, CDR2 FVKESK. CDR3 protein: CASSQVQGQTQYF. The CDR3, as DNA: TGTGCCAGCAGCCAAGTTCAGGGTCAGACCCAGTACTTC.

Turning to this clone: An end of the junction does not agree with germline; a read error may underlie this. The chain couples TRBV5-5 to TRBJ1-5; TRBD1 matches 11 bases. CDR3 size: 15 residues. Germline loops: CDR1 SGHKS, CDR2 YYEKEE (reference sequence). CDR3 amino acids: CASSKRTGGNQPQHF. The CDR3 coding sequence is TGTGCCAGCAGCAAAAGGACAGGGGGCAACCAGCCCCAGCATTTT.

The J gene is TRBJ1-5, the V gene TRBV4-3; D gene ambiguous. The germline gives CDR1 LGHNA, CDR2 YSLEER. V shed 0 bases and J shed 5 bases, with 8 bases lying between them. This CDR3 has 14 residues. CDR3 sequence (DNA): TGCGCCAGCAGCCAAGATTGGAAAGATCAGCCCCAGCATTTT. Translated: CASSQDWKDQPQHF.

DNA for the CDR3: TGTGCCAGCAGTTTAAGTCGGCCGACCGGGACTAGCGGGAGGGCAGATACGCAGTATTTT. As protein: CASSLSRPTGTSGRADTQYF. The chain combines TRBV28 with TRBJ2-3, with TRBD2 identical over 16 bases. The V and J ends lost 2 bases and 4 bases, in that order; junction bases with no gene match: 12. This CDR3 is built from 20 residues. CDR1 is MDHEN, CDR2 SYDVKM, per germline.

The chain employs TRBV18 and TRBJ2-7; 7 nucleotides line up with TRBD1. Germline CDR1 and CDR2: KGHSH and LQKENI. Trimming at V came to 3 bases and at J to 4 bases, leaving 6 bases not matched to a gene. This CDR3 contains 14 residues. CDR3 protein: CASSPPGTDYEQYF. For the CDR3, the DNA is TGTGCCAGCTCACCTCCCGGGACAGATTACGAGCAGTACTTC.

The chain carries TRBV14 and TRBJ1-1; possible D gene TRBD1, 6 bases. CDR3 size: 14 residues. CDR1 SGHDN and CDR2 FVKESK come from the germline V gene. CDR3 amino acids: CASAGVSVNTEAFF. For the CDR3, the DNA is TGTGCTAGCGCAGGGGTGTCGGTGAACACTGAAGCTTTCTTT.

The chain couples TRBV19 to TRBJ2-5; TRBD2 agrees at 11 bases. This CDR3 spans 17 amino acids. J lost 1 base, V lost 4 bases, and 8 bases had no gene match. CDR1 and CDR2 from the germline V gene are LNHDA and SQIVND (reference sequence). CDR3 DNA sequence: TGTGCCAGTAGTAGGCGGAGTAGCGGGGGGGCCCAAGAGACCCAGTACTTC. Residues: CASSRRSSGGAQETQYF.

This clone appeared once. This chain connects TRBV10-3 to TRBJ2-5, with no clear D. The CDR3 totals 13 residues. V was shortened by 0 bases and J by 4 bases, with 6 bases between the two germline ends. Germline V CDR1 and CDR2: ENHRY, SYGVKD. The CDR3 nucleotides read TGTGCCATCAGTGAGTCGGCATCAGAGACCCAGTACTTC. This gives the protein CAISESASETQYF.

The V call is TRBV28, the J call TRBJ2-7; maybe TRBD1 (5 bases). This CDR3 has 13 amino acids. Per the germline V gene, CDR1 is MDHEN and CDR2 is SYDVKM. The ends were cut back, 7 bases at V and 2 bases at J, with 12 bases in the middle. Here the CDR3 reads CASIRRTPYEQYF. In nucleotides, the CDR3 is TGTGCCAGCATCAGGCGGACACCCTACGAGCAGTACTTC.

The chain employs TRBV6-6 and TRBJ2-3; possibly TRBD2 for D (5 bases). V was pared by 3 bases and J by 1 base, with 8 bases between. Germline loops: CDR1 MNHNY, CDR2 SVGAGI (reference sequence). CDR3 length equals 14 residues. The CDR3 nucleotides are TGTGCCAGCAGTTATACGCGGGGCACAGATACGCAGTATTTT. It is translated as CASSYTRGTDTQYF.

The chain has TRBV5-4 and TRBJ1-2; D ambiguous. The germline gives CDR1 SGHNT, CDR2 YYREEE (reference sequence). The CDR3 sequence is 13 residues long. Trimming shortened V by 0 bases and J by 6 bases, and 9 bases separated the two germline ends. The CDR3 loop is CASSLATPNGYTF. CDR3 sequence (DNA): TGTGCCAGCAGCTTGGCGACACCAAATGGCTACACCTTC.

A few counts support this clone. The chain has TRBV28 and TRBJ1-2; D is possibly TRBD1 (5 bases). Per the germline V gene, CDR1 is MDHEN and CDR2 is SYDVKM. Trimming cost V 7 bases and J 7 bases, with 25 bases left between them. The CDR3 extends over 16 amino acids. The CDR3 loop is CASTTTSGTSVRGYTF. Here the CDR3 DNA reads TGTGCCAGCACTACGACGTCTGGGACCTCCGTACGTGGCTACACCTTC.

This clone was seen a few times. The J gene is TRBJ2-3, the V gene TRBV15; 9 bases are a match to TRBD2. This CDR3 is 16 amino acids long. Looked up from germline, CDR1 is LNHNV and CDR2 is YYDKDF (reference sequence). Trimming removed 5 bases from V and 2 bases from J; junction bases left unmatched: 8. CDR3 nucleotides: TGTGCCACCAGCCAGCCAGCGGGGGGATTCACAGATACGCAGTATTTT. This sequence encodes CATSQPAGGFTDTQYF.

The chain carries TRBV7-8 and TRBJ2-7; TRBD1 agrees at 7 bases. CDR1 and CDR2 from the germline V gene are SGHVS and FQNEAQ. V lost 5 bases and J lost 2; bases outside the gene matches: 3. CDR3 length equals 13 residues. The chain's CDR3 is CASSMGQTYEQYF. Written as DNA, the CDR3 is TGTGCCAGCAGCATGGGACAGACCTACGAGCAGTACTTC.

This sequence joins TRBV30 and TRBJ1-1; no reliable D call. CDR1 and CDR2 (germline): GTSNPN, SVGIG (reference sequence). Trimming cost V 0 bases and J 7 bases, with 9 bases left between them. CDR3 length: 12 residues. The CDR3 bases are TGTGCCTGGAGTGTTTCCGTTTATGAAGCTTTCTTT. This codes for CAWSVSVYEAFF.

The table lists this clone with a few counts. The CDR3 loop is CASSLVQGRHQPQHF. DNA of the CDR3: TGTGCCAGCAGCTTGGTACAGGGGAGGCATCAGCCCCAGCATTTT. The V call is TRBV5-5, the J call TRBJ1-5; TRBD1 agrees at 7 bases. After removal of 0 bases from V and 5 bases from J, the junction contained 5 bases not matched to a gene. The CDR3 runs 15 residues. Germline V gives CDR1 SGHKS, CDR2 YYEKEE (reference sequence).

CDR3 nucleotides: TGTGCCAGCATCCCGGCCAAGAGAGGTGGCTACACCTTC. It specifies CASIPAKRGGYTF. The chain couples TRBV6-5 to TRBJ1-2, with D uncertain. Trimming removed 7 bases at V and 7 bases at J, with 16 bases between. CDR3 length equals 13 residues. Germline V gives CDR1 MNHEY, CDR2 SVGAGI.

V and J are TRBV6-1 and TRBJ2-2; 9 bases are shared with TRBD2. CDR1 and CDR2 (germline): MNHNS, SASEGT. The CDR3 is made up of 15 amino acids. V lost 3 bases to trimming and J lost 4 bases; unmatched junction nucleotides: 3. The CDR3 coding sequence is TGTGCCAGCAGTGAGCGGGGGGGCGGCACCGGGGAGCTGTTTTTT. This sequence encodes CASSERGGGTGELFF.